This T cell receptor beta chain was documented in a study of shared clonotypes between healthy human individuals. Study conclusions and caveats: The authors sampled blood alone, and tissue repertoires likely differ.

Data came from immunoSEQ multiplex PCR; TCRdb stores just in-frame clones and leaves some out. The table records fewer than 400,000 clones, over 65% of them present only once. With regard to this clone: Its antigen is still unknown.

The CDR3 is 13 amino acids. Germline V lookup: CDR1 SEHNR, CDR2 FQNEAQ (reference sequence). The trim removed 7 bases at V and 5 bases at J, leaving 7 bases unmatched. The sequence came from a man under 40 in good health. Sequenced material: memory CD4+ T cells sorted from blood. Subset reported: CD45RA-negative fraction. J is TRBJ2-5 and V is TRBV7-9, with 7 bases aligning to TRBD1. CDR3 sequence: CASIRKGAETQYF. DNA for the CDR3: TGTGCCAGCATTCGGAAGGGGGCGGAGACCCAGTACTTC.